This TCR beta chain was retrieved from a study of radiotherapy plus CTLA-4 blockade in lung cancer. Turning to the study itself: Disease control was present in 31% of patients, and objective responses in about 19%.

Points on this clone: Its antigen is unidentified.

Trimming cost V 2 bases and J 0 bases, with 14 bases left between them. The CDR3 has 17 residues. The V gene's germline CDR1 is MNHEY and CDR2 SMNVEV (reference sequence). Regarding the study as a whole: An expansion of tumor-derived TCR clones occurred in blood after radiotherapy plus ipilimumab.

Profiled with immunoSEQ multiplex PCR; TCRdb holds only in-frame clones, not every one. The sample carries about 45,000 clones, approximately 70% recorded once. V and J are TRBV27 and TRBJ2-1, with D possibly TRBD1 on 6 matching bases. This receptor was identified in a human donor with non-small cell lung cancer who had a complete response to radiotherapy plus ipilimumab. Source: peripheral blood, taken from a patient treated with radiotherapy plus ipilimumab. The CDR3 reads CASSLKGTSSSYNEQFF. In DNA form, the CDR3 reads TGTGCCAGCAGTTTAAAAGGGACATCAAGCTCCTACAATGAGCAGTTCTTC.